What follows describes a single T cell receptor (beta chain). The antigen is unknown. TCRdb reprocessed the reads with MiXCR, giving one entry per CDR3 protein. This table holds roughly 730,000 distinct CDR3 sequences, around 32% found once. These data are taken from a study of T cell repertoires in cytomegalovirus infection. The wider study: Recently identified HLA-C-restricted CMV epitopes were among the peptides used.

Germline lookup yields CDR1 SGHDN and CDR2 FVKESK. The CDR3 is 16 amino acids. V lost 1 base and J lost 1, with 14 bases in between. This sequence originates from a human donor in good health (CMV status not recorded). Some clones in this sample may be carry-over from other donors' samples. Sample: cultured PBMCs, taken from culture after CMV antigen stimulation. The V gene is TRBV14, the J gene TRBJ2-7; D is unclear. The CDR3 nucleotides are TGTGCCAGCAGCCAAGTGCCCGGTTATCAATCCTACGAGCAGTACTTC. Encoded protein: CASSQVPGYQSYEQYF.